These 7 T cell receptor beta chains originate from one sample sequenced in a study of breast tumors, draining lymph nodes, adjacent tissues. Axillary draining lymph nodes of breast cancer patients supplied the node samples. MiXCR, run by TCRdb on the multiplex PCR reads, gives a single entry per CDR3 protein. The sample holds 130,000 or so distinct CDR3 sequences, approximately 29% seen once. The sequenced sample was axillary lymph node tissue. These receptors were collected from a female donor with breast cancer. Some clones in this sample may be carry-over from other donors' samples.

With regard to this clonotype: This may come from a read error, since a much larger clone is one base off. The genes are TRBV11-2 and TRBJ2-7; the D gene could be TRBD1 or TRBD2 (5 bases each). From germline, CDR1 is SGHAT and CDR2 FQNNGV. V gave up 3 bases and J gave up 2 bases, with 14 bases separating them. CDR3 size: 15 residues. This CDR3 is CASSLGPGPAYEQYF. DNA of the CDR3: TGTGCCAGCAGCTTGGGGCCGGGACCGGCCTACGAGCAGTACTTC.

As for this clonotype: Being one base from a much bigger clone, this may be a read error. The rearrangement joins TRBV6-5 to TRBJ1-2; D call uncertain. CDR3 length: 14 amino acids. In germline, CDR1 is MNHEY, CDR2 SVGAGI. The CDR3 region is CASRSPAANYGHTF. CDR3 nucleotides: TGTGCCAGCCGCAGCCCGGCAGCTAACTATGGCCACACCTTC.

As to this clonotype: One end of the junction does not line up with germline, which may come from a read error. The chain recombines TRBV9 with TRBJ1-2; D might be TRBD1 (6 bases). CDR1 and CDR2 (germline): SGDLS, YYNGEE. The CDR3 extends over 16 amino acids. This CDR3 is CASRPGAVGSNYAYTF. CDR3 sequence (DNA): TGTGCCAGCAGGCCAGGGGCAGTCGGATCAAACTATGCCTACACCTTC.

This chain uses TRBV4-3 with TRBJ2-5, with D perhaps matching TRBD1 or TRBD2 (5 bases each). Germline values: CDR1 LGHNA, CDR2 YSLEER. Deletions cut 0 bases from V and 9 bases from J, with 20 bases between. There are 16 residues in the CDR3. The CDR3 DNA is TGCGCCAGCAGCCAAGAGGCCGGGGCGGGCAATCAGCCCCAGTACTTC. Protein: CASSQEAGAGNQPQYF.

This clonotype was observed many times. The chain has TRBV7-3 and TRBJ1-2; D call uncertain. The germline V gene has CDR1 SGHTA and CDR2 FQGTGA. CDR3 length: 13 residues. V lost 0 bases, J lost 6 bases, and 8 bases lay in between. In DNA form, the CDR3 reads TGTGCCAGCAGCTTAACAATTCAGGATGGCTACACCTTC. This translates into CASSLTIQDGYTF.

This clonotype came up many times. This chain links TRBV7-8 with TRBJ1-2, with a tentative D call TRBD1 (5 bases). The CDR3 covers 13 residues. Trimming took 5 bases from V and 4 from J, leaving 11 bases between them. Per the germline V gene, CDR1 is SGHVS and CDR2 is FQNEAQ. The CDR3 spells CASSPTVFYGYTF. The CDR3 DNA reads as TGTGCCAGCAGCCCGACAGTCTTCTATGGCTACACCTTC.

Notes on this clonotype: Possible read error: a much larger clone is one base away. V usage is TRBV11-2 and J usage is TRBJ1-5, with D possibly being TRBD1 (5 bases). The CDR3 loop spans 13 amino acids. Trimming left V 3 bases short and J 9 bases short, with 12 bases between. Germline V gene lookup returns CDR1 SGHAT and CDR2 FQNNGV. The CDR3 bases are TGTGCCAGCAGCTTGACAGTTCATCCGCCCCAGCATTTT. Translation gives CASSLTVHPPQHF.